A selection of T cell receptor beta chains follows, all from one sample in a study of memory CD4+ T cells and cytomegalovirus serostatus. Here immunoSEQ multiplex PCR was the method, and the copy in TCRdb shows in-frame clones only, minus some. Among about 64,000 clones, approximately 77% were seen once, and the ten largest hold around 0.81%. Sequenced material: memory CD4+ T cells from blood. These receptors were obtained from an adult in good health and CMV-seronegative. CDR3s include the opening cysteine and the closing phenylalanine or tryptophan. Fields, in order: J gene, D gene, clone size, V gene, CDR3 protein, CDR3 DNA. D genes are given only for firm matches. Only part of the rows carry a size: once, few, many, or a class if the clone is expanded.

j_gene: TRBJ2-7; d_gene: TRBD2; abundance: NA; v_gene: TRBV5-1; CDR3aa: CASSLAIGTSGGGYEQYF; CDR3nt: TGCGCCAGCAGCTTGGCCATCGGGACTAGCGGGGGGGGATACGAGCAGTACTTC
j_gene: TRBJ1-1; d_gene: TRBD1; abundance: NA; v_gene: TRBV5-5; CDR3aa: CASSRQGVNTEAFF; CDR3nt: TGTGCCAGCAGCCGACAGGGGGTCAACACTGAAGCTTTCTTT
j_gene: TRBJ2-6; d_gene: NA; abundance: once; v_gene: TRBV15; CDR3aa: CATSRDRRVSGANVLTF; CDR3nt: TGTGCCACCAGCAGAGATCGACGGGTCTCTGGGGCCAACGTCCTGACTTTC
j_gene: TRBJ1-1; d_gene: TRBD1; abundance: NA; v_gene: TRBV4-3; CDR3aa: CASSQVAGTESEAFF; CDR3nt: TGCGCCAGCAGCCAAGTCGCCGGGACAGAGAGTGAAGCTTTCTTT
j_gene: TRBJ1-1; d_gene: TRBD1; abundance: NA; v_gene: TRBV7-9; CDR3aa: CASSGGQGNTEAFF; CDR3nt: TGTGCCAGCAGCGGCGGACAGGGGAACACTGAAGCTTTCTTT
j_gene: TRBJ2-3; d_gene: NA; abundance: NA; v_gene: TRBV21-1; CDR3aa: CASSKGSGIAGGRWSWADTQYF; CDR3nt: TGTGCCAGCAGCAAAGGCTCCGGAATAGCGGGAGGGCGTTGGTCTTGGGCAGATACGCAGTATTTT
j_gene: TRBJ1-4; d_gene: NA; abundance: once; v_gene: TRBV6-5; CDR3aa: CATRRGTNEKLFF; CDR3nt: TGTGCCACCAGACGGGGAACTAATGAAAAACTGTTTTTT
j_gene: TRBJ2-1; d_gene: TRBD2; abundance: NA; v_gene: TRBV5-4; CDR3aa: CASSPGTSGDDEQFF; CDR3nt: TGTGCCAGCAGTCCCGGGACTAGCGGAGATGATGAGCAGTTCTTC
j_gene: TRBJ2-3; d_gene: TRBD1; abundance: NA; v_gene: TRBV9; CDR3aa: CASSVDAGQGTDTQYF; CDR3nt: TGTGCCAGCAGCGTAGATGCGGGACAGGGAACAGATACGCAGTATTTT
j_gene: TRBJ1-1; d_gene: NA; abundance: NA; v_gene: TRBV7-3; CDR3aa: CASSFPDDYRVSSFRNTEAFF; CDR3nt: TGTGCCAGCAGCTTTCCCGACGACTACAGGGTCTCCTCTTTTAGGAACACTGAAGCTTTCTTT
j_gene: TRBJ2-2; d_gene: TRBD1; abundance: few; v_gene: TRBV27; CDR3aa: CASSRRSLTGFTGELFF; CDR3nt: TGTGCCAGCAGTCGGAGGTCGTTGACAGGGTTCACCGGGGAGCTGTTTTTT
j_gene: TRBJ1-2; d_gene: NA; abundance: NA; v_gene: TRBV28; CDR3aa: CASSLWTGDYGYTF; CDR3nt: TGTGCCAGCAGTTTATGGACAGGCGACTATGGCTACACCTTC
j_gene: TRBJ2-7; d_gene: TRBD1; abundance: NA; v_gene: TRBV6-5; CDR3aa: CASSRGTGYEQYF; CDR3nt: TGTGCCAGCAGTAGGGGGACAGGATACGAGCAGTACTTC